These T cell receptor beta chains were read from a single sample in a study of T cell repertoires in cytomegalovirus infection. TCRdb reanalysed the reads using MiXCR and keeps one entry per CDR3 protein. The sample records approximately 500,000 distinct CDR3 sequences, about 10% being singletons. The sample was PBMCs. The receptors come from a human donor in good health (CMV status not recorded). Some clones in this sample may be carry-over from other donors' samples. CDR3s include the opening cysteine and the closing phenylalanine or tryptophan. The D gene is left open where the match is weak. The size field is filled for only some rows; it gives once, few, many or a size class.

v_gene,j_gene,d_gene,abundance,CDR3aa,CDR3nt
TRBV29-1,TRBJ1-2,TRBD1,-,CSVVDRANGYTF,TGCAGCGTCGTAGACAGGGCCAACGGCTACACCTTC
TRBV12-3/TRBV12-4,TRBJ2-1,TRBD1,many,CASSPGGTGGYNEQFF,TGTGCCAGCAGTCCCGGGGGCACAGGGGGGTACAATGAGCAGTTCTTC
TRBV11-3,TRBJ2-5,TRBD2,many,CASSLTSGRAAETQYF,TGTGCCAGCAGCTTAACTAGCGGGAGGGCCGCAGAGACCCAGTACTTC
TRBV20-1,TRBJ1-1,-,many,CSASGGSMNTEAFF,TGCAGTGCTAGTGGGGGCAGCATGAACACTGAAGCTTTCTTT
TRBV12-3/TRBV12-4,TRBJ2-7,TRBD2,many,CASSRGTSDSRQYF,TGTGCCAGCAGTCGCGGGACTAGCGATTCTAGGCAGTACTTC
TRBV28,TRBJ2-3,-,many,CASSWGIDTQYF,TGTGCCAGCAGTTGGGGTATAGATACGCAGTATTTT
TRBV12-3/TRBV12-4,TRBJ1-6,TRBD1,many,CAGRQGINSPLHF,TGTGCCGGGCGACAGGGTATTAATTCACCCCTCCACTTT
TRBV7-2,TRBJ2-3,TRBD2,many,CASRRTSGVDTQYF,TGTGCCAGTCGCCGGACTAGCGGGGTTGATACGCAGTATTTT
TRBV20-1,TRBJ2-1,-,few,CSARESRGSSYNEQFF,TGCAGTGCTAGAGAGTCGCGGGGAAGCTCCTACAATGAGCAGTTCTTC
TRBV11-2,TRBJ1-5,TRBD1,many,CASSLAGTGGSNQPQHF,TGTGCCAGCAGCTTGGCCGGGACAGGAGGAAGCAATCAGCCCCAGCATTTT
TRBV7-3,TRBJ2-7,TRBD1,-,CTSSFTGGSYVQYF,TGTACCAGCAGCTTCACAGGGGGGTCCTACGTGCAGTACTTC
TRBV11-2,TRBJ2-2,-,many,CASSLIEGRTGELFF,TGTGCCAGCAGCTTAATCGAGGGCCGGACCGGGGAGCTGTTTTTT
TRBV20-1,TRBJ1-5,-,many,CSASTGGRGQPQHF,TGCAGTGCTAGTACTGGGGGCCGAGGTCAGCCCCAGCATTTT
TRBV10-3,TRBJ1-2,-,-,CAISGLHLSNLYGYTF,TGTGCCATCAGTGGTCTTCACCTATCAAATTTGTATGGCTACACCTTC
TRBV24-1,TRBJ1-3,-,-,CASSTNTLPFGNTIYF,TGTGCCAGCAGTACGAACACTTTACCTTTTGGAAACACCATATATTTT
TRBV19,TRBJ2-7,-,many,CASSGQSGPGFVEQYF,TGTGCCAGTAGTGGCCAATCCGGGCCTGGGTTTGTCGAGCAGTACTTC
TRBV18,TRBJ1-5,TRBD1,many,CASSPRGQSDQPQHF,TGTGCCAGCTCACCGCGGGGACAGTCGGATCAGCCCCAGCATTTT
TRBV20-1,TRBJ2-7,TRBD1,many,CSASRDRGYEQYF,TGCAGTGCTAGCAGGGACAGGGGCTACGAGCAGTACTTC
TRBV20-1,TRBJ2-7,-,few,CSARDIIRNEQYF,TGCAGTGCTAGAGATATTATTAGGAACGAGCAGTACTTC
TRBV4-1,TRBJ2-3,TRBD2,many,CASSQGGGGPQYF,TGCGCCAGCAGCCAAGGGGGCGGGGGGCCGCAGTATTTT
TRBV7-9,TRBJ2-5,TRBD2,many,CASSPTSGGLKTQYF,TGTGCCAGCAGCCCGACTAGCGGGGGGCTGAAGACCCAGTACTTC
TRBV13,TRBJ2-7,TRBD1,-,CASSKATGMSEQYF,TGTGCCAGCAGCAAAGCGACAGGGATGTCCGAGCAGTACTTC
TRBV5-5,TRBJ2-1,-,many,CASTTVGSSWNEQFF,TGTGCCAGCACCACGGTCGGGTCCAGCTGGAATGAGCAGTTCTTC
TRBV6-1,TRBJ1-4,TRBD1,many,CASVWSGQDNEKLFF,TGTGCCAGCGTTTGGTCGGGACAGGATAATGAAAAACTGTTTTTT
TRBV5-1,TRBJ1-1,TRBD1,-,CASSEGNRGTTFF,TGCGCCAGCAGCGAAGGGAACAGGGGTACAACTTTCTTT
TRBV5-5,TRBJ2-1,-,-,CASSRTYESSYNEQFF,TGTGCCAGCAGCCGGACGTACGAAAGCTCCTACAATGAGCAGTTCTTC
TRBV7-2,TRBJ2-7,-,many,CASSLGAYEQYF,TGTGCCAGCAGCTTAGGAGCTTACGAGCAGTACTTC
TRBV7-2,TRBJ2-1,-,many,CASRNPLGGISSYNEQFF,TGTGCCAGCAGGAACCCCTTGGGCGGGATAAGCTCCTACAATGAGCAGTTCTTC
TRBV28,TRBJ1-1,-,many,CASSTLHNMNTEAFF,TGTGCCAGCAGTACACTACATAACATGAACACTGAAGCTTTCTTT
TRBV29-1,TRBJ2-1,-,few,CSAEPTGNEQFF,TGCAGCGCTGAGCCTACAGGGAATGAGCAGTTCTTC
TRBV10-3,TRBJ2-7,TRBD1,-,CAISEVAAGGSYEQYF,TGTGCCATCAGTGAGGTCGCGGCAGGGGGCTCCTACGAGCAGTACTTC
TRBV6-8,TRBJ1-5,TRBD1,-,CASSPGQRRFNQPQHF,TGTGCCAGCAGTCCGGGACAGCGTCGATTCAATCAGCCCCAGCATTTT
TRBV7-3,TRBJ2-5,-,many,CASSSGSRETQYF,TGTGCCAGCAGCTCTGGGTCTCGGGAGACCCAGTACTTC
TRBV7-2,TRBJ1-2,TRBD1,many,CASSLGGQGSYGYTF,TGTGCCAGCAGCTTAGGGGGACAGGGTAGCTATGGCTACACCTTC
TRBV7-9,TRBJ1-2,-,few,CASSPPEGGYTF,TGTGCCAGCAGTCCGCCGGAGGGAGGCTACACCTTC
TRBV15,TRBJ1-2,-,few,CATSRVAGSNYGYTF,TGTGCCACCAGCAGAGTTGCAGGTTCAAACTATGGCTACACCTTC
TRBV12-3/TRBV12-4,TRBJ2-3,-,many,CASSLDRTGTDTQYF,TGTGCCAGCAGTTTAGATCGGACTGGCACAGATACGCAGTATTTT
TRBV6-5,TRBJ1-2,-,many,CASTGGVNYGYTF,TGTGCCAGCACTGGAGGGGTTAACTATGGCTACACCTTC
TRBV6-1,TRBJ2-7,-,many,CASTAPGGRTDEQYF,TGTGCCAGCACCGCCCCCGGAGGGCGGACCGACGAGCAGTACTTC
TRBV2,TRBJ2-1,TRBD2,-,CAQSRGLAGENEQFF,TGTGCCCAGAGCCGGGGCCTAGCGGGAGAAAATGAGCAGTTCTTC
TRBV20-1,TRBJ2-1,TRBD2,-,CSAPGTSGASSYNEQFF,TGCAGTGCGCCGGGGACTAGCGGGGCCAGCTCCTACAATGAGCAGTTCTTC
TRBV28,TRBJ1-5,TRBD1,many,CASSGTVNQPQHF,TGTGCCAGCAGTGGGACAGTTAATCAGCCCCAGCATTTT
TRBV5-1,TRBJ2-1,TRBD1,many,CASSLGTGGWIEQFF,TGCGCCAGCAGCTTGGGGACAGGGGGCTGGATTGAGCAGTTCTTC
TRBV6-1,TRBJ1-5,-,few,CASALTGYSNQPQHF,TGTGCCAGCGCTCTAACAGGGTATAGCAATCAGCCCCAGCATTTT
TRBV18,TRBJ1-5,-,-,CASSPEDVWNQPQHF,TGTGCCAGCTCACCGGAGGATGTTTGGAATCAGCCCCAGCATTTT
TRBV11-2,TRBJ2-1,TRBD2,many,CASSRGLAGPYNEQFF,TGTGCCAGCAGCAGGGGACTAGCGGGTCCTTACAATGAGCAGTTCTTC
TRBV12-3/TRBV12-4,TRBJ2-5,TRBD2,many,CATRLGLAGGAQYF,TGTGCCACCCGTCTCGGGCTAGCGGGAGGTGCGCAGTACTTC
TRBV3-1,TRBJ1-5,-,few,CASSQKGQYNQPQHF,TGTGCCAGCAGCCAAAAGGGGCAGTACAATCAGCCCCAGCATTTT
TRBV12-3/TRBV12-4,TRBJ2-5,-,many,CASTKLGPQETQYF,TGTGCCAGCACCAAATTGGGACCGCAAGAGACCCAGTACTTC